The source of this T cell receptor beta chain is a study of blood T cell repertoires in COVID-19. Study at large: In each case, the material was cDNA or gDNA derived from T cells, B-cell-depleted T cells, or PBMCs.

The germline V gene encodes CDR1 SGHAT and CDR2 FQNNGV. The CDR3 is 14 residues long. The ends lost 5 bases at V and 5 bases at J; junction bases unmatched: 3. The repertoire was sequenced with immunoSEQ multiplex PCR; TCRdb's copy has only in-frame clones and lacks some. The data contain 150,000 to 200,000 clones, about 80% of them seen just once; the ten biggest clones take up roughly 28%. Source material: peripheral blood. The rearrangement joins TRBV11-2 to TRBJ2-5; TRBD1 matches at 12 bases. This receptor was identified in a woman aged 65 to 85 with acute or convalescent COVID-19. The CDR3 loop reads CASSRDRGLETQYF. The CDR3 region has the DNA TGTGCCAGCAGCCGGGACAGGGGGCTGGAGACCCAGTACTTC.